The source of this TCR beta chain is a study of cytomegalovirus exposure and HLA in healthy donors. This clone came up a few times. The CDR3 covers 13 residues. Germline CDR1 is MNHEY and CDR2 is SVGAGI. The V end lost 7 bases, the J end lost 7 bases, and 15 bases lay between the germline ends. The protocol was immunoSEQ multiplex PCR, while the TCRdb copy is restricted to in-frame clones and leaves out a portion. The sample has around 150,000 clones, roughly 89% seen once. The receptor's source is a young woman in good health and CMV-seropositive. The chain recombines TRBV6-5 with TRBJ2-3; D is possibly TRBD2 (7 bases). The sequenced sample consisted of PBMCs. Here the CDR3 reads CASTTAGAHTQYF. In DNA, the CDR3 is TGTGCCAGCACTACGGCGGGGGCTCATACGCAGTATTTT.